The entry below gives a single T cell receptor beta chain sequence along with its context. Its antigen is unknown. The germline gives CDR1 SGHTA, CDR2 FQGTGA. CDR3 length: 12 amino acids. These data belong to a study of monozygotic twins with inflammatory bowel disease. Unsorted whole blood yielded the total RNA, with T cells left unselected. Points from the study as a whole: Relative to healthy twins, IBD patients had fewer clonotypes in common with others, a gap that was especially apparent with disease activity. There was no support for any single strong signal or clonotype associated with IBD.

TCRdb re-called the 5' RACE reads and gives one entry per CDR3 protein, without DNA. This repertoire includes approximately 390,000 distinct CDR3 sequences. The chain has TRBV7-3 and TRBJ2-1; lacking DNA, the TRBD1 call made by TCRdb goes unchecked. This sequence was found in a human donor with ulcerative colitis or Crohn's disease, or a healthy co-twin of an affected twin (not recorded which). Material: blood. CDR3: CASSQGRNEQFF. The full variable domain, its missing parts supplied by reference TRBV7-3 and TRBJ2-1, is GAGVSQTPSNKVTEKGKYVELRCDPISGHTALYWYRQSLGQGPEFLIYFQGTGAADDSGLPNDRFFAVRPEGSVSTLKIQRTERGDSAVYLCASSQGRNEQFFGPGTRLTVL.